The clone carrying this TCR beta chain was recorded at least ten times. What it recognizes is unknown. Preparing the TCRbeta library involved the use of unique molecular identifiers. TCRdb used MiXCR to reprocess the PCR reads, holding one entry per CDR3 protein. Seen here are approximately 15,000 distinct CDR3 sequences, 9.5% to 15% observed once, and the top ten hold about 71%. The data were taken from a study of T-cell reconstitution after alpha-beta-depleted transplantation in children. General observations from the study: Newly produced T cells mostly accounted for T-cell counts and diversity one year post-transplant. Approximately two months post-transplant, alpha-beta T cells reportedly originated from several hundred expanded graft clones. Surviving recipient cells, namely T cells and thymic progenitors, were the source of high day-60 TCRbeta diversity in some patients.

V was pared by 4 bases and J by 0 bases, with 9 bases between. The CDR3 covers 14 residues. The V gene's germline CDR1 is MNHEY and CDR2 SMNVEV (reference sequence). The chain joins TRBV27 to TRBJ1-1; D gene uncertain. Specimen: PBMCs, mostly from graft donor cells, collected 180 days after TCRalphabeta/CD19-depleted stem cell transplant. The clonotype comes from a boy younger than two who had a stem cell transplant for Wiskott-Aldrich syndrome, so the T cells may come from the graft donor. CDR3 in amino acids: CASSSHDLNTEAFF. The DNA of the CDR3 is TGTGCCAGCAGTTCCCACGACCTGAACACTGAAGCTTTCTTT.